This T cell receptor (beta chain) is from a study of T cells and Merkel cell carcinoma outcomes. The germline gives CDR1 SGHTS, CDR2 YDEGEE. Germline trimming cut 3 bases from V and 0 bases from J; bases unmatched to any gene: 12. The CDR3 consists of 19 residues. As concerns this clone: The antigen remains unidentified.

Study conclusions and caveats: Repertoire plus T-cell density reportedly predicted Merkel cell carcinoma outcomes.

Data came from immunoSEQ multiplex PCR; TCRdb stores just in-frame clones and leaves some out. In the table there are 5,500 to 7,000 clones, 70% to 75% of which are singletons. The chain is built from TRBV5-8 and TRBJ2-4; 10 nucleotides agree with TRBD2. The sequenced sample was tumor tissue from Merkel cell carcinoma. This TCR came from a human donor with Merkel cell carcinoma. Some clones in this sample may be carry-over from other donors' samples. The CDR3 reads CASSYPIAGGLLAKNIQYF. CDR3 in DNA: TGTGCCAGCAGCTACCCGATAGCGGGGGGCTTACTAGCCAAAAACATTCAGTACTTC.